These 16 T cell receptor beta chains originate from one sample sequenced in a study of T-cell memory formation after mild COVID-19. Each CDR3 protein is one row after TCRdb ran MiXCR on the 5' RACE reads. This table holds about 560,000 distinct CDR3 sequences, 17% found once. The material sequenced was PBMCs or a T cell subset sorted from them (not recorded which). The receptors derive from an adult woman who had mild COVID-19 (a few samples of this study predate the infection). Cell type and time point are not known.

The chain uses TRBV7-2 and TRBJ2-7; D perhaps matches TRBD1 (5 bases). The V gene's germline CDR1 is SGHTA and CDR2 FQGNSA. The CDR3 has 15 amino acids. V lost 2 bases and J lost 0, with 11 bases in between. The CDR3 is CASSLNPGSSYEQYV. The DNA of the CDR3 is TGTGCCAGCAGCTTAAATCCAGGGTCCTCCTACGAGCAGTACGTC.

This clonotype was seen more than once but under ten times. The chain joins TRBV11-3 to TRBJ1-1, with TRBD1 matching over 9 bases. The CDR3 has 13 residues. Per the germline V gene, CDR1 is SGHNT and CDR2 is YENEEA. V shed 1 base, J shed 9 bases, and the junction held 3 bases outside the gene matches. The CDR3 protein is CASSLVGTGKAFF. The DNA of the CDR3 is TGTGCCAGCAGCTTAGTGGGGACAGGGAAAGCTTTCTTT.

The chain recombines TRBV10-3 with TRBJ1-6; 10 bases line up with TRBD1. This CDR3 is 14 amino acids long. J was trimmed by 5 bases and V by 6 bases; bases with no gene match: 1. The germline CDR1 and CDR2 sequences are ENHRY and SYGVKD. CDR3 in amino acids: CAIRGTGDNSPLHF. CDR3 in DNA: TGTGCCATCAGGGGGACAGGGGATAATTCACCCCTCCACTTT.

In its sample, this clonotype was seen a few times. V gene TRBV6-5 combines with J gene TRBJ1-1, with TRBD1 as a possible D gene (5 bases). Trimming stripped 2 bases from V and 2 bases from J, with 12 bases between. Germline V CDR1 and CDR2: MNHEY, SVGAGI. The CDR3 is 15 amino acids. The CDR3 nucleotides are TGTGCCAGCAGTTACGGGGGGAGCCGAAACACTGAAGCTTTCTTT. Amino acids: CASSYGGSRNTEAFF.

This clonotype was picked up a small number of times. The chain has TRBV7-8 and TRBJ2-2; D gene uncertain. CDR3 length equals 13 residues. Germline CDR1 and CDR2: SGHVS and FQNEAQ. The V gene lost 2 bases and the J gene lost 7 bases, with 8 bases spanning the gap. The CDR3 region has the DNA TGTGCCAGCAGCTTAAGCCCCTACGGGGAGCTGTTTTTT. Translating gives CASSLSPYGELFF.

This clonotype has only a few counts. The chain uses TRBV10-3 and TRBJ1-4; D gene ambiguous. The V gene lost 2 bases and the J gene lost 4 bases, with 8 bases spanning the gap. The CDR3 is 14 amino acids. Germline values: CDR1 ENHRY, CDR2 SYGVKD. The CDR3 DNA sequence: TGTGCCATCAGTGAGAGTGCCTTTAATGAAAAACTGTTTTTT. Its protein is CAISESAFNEKLFF.

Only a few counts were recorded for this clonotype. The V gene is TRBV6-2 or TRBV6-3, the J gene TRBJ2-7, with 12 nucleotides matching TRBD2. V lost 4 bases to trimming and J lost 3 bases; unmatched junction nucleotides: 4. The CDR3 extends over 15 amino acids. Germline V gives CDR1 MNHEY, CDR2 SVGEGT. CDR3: CASSSLTSGSYEQYF. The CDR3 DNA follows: TGTGCCAGCAGTTCGTTGACTAGCGGGAGCTACGAGCAGTACTTC.

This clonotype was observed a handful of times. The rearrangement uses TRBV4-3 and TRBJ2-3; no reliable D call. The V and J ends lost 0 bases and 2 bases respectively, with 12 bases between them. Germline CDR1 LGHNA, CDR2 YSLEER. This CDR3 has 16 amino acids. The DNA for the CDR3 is TGCGCCAGCAGCCAAGATGACCAGCAGAACACAGATACGCAGTATTTT. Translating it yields CASSQDDQQNTDTQYF.

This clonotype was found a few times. In DNA, the CDR3 is TGTGCCAGCAGTGAAAATCTTGGCTACACCTTC. Encoded protein: CASSENLGYTF. The genes are TRBV2 and TRBJ1-2; D is ambiguous. The CDR3 extends over 11 amino acids. The germline V gene encodes CDR1 SNHLY and CDR2 FYNNEI. V lost 2 bases and J lost 7, with 5 bases in between.

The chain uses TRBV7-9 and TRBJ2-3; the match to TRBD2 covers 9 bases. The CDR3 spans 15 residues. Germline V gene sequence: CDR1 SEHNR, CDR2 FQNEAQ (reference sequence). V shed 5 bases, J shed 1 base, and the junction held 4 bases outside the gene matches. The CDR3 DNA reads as TGTGCCAGCAGCGCGGGAGGGCTCGGCACAGATACGCAGTATTTT. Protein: CASSAGGLGTDTQYF.

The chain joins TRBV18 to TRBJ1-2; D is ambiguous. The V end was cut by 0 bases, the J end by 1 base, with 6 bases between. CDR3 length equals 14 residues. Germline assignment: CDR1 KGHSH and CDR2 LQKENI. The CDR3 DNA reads TGTGCCAGCTCACCACCGTTGGTTAACTATGGCTACACCTTC. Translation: CASSPPLVNYGYTF. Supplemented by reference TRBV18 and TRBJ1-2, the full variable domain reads NAGVMQNPRHLVRRRGQEARLRCSPMKGHSHVYWYRQLPEEGLKFMVYLQKENIIDESGMPKERFSAEFPKEGPSILRIQQVVRGDSAAYFCASSPPLVNYGYTFGSGTRLTVV.

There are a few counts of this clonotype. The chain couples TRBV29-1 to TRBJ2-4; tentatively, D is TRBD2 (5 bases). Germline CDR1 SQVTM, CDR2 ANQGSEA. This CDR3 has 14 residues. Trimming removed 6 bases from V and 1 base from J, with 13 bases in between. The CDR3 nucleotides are TGCAGCGTGACCCCACCGGGGGCCAAAAACATTCAGTACTTC. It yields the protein CSVTPPGAKNIQYF.

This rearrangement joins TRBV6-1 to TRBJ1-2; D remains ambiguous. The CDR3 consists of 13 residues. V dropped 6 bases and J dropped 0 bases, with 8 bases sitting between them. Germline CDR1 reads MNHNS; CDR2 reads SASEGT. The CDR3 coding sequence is TGTGCCAGCAGGGGAACCGCTAACTATGGCTACACCTTC. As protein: CASRGTANYGYTF.

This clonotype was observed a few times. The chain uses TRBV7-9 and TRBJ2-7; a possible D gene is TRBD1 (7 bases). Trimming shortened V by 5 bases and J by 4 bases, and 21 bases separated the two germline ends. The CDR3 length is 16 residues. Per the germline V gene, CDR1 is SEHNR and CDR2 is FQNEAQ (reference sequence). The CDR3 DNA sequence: TGTGCCAGCAGCCTGCCGGTCGGAGGGGGCATGTACGAGCAGTACTTC. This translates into CASSLPVGGGMYEQYF.

CDR3 in DNA: TGTGCCACCAGGAGGACAGGGGGAAATGAGCAGTTCTTC. The encoded protein is CATRRTGGNEQFF. This chain connects TRBV24-1 to TRBJ2-1, with TRBD1 identical over 10 bases. Per the germline V gene, CDR1 is KGHDR and CDR2 is SFDVKD. The CDR3 spans 13 residues. V dropped 7 bases and J dropped 7; count of bases not matched to a gene: 3.

CDR3 region: CASSSGPTNTEAFF. The CDR3 DNA reads as TGCGCCAGCAGCTCGGGACCGACGAACACTGAAGCTTTCTTT. The chain combines TRBV5-1 with TRBJ1-1; weak D call: TRBD1 (5 bases). Trimming pared 3 bases from V and 1 base from J, leaving 10 bases between. Germline V CDR1 and CDR2: SGHRS, YFSETQ. The CDR3 extends over 14 amino acids.